Shown below are 22 T cell receptor beta chains from a single sample sequenced in a study of blood T cell repertoires in COVID-19. Repertoires were generated with immunoSEQ multiplex PCR, while TCRdb's copy carries only in-frame clones and drops some. Of roughly 250,000 clones listed, 86% are singletons. The sequencing sample was made of PBMCs or T cells enriched from blood (not recorded which). Receptors were obtained from a woman between 50 and 59 years old who had recovered from COVID-19.

The sample holds one count of this clone. The chain links TRBV9 to TRBJ2-3; D is possibly TRBD2 (6 bases). The ends were cut back, 0 bases at V and 0 bases at J, with 11 bases in the middle. The CDR3 covers 16 residues. Germline CDR1 SGDLS, CDR2 YYNGEE. DNA for the CDR3: TGTGCCAGCAGCGTAGGTGGAGGGACTAGCACAGATACGCAGTATTTT. The encoded protein is CASSVGGGTSTDTQYF.

This clone was observed a single time. This chain connects TRBV7-2 to TRBJ2-7, with 8 bases aligning to TRBD2. The CDR3 consists of 17 residues. Germline V gives CDR1 SGHTA, CDR2 FQGNSA. V gave up 4 bases and J gave up 3 bases; unmatched junction bases: 14. The CDR3 is CASSWGGPGLGIYEQYF. The CDR3 DNA sequence: TGTGCCAGCAGCTGGGGGGGCCCGGGACTAGGAATCTACGAGCAGTACTTC.

This chain links TRBV6-1 with TRBJ1-1; D gene uncertain. This CDR3 region has 10 residues. Trimming took 3 bases from V and 11 from J, leaving 7 bases between them. Germline CDR1 is MNHNS and CDR2 is SASEGT. CDR3 nucleotide sequence: TGTGCCAGCAGTGATGAGAGGGCTTTCTTT. Translated: CASSDERAFF.

The J gene is TRBJ2-1, the V gene TRBV7-3; tentatively, D is TRBD1 (5 bases). The germline gives CDR1 SGHTA, CDR2 FQGTGA. This CDR3 contains 16 residues. V was shortened by 4 bases and J by 2 bases, with 15 bases between the two germline ends. Here the CDR3 DNA reads TGTGCCAGCAGCTCCTACCTTGGGGCTACCTACAATGAGCAGTTCTTC. It codes for CASSSYLGATYNEQFF. The entire variable domain, with the rest obtained from reference TRBV7-3 and TRBJ2-1, is as follows: GAGVSQTPSNKVTEKGKYVELRCDPISGHTALYWYRQSLGQGPEFLIYFQGTGAADDSGLPNDRFFAVRPEGSVSTLKIQRTERGDSAVYLCASSSYLGATYNEQFFGPGTRLTVL.

The chain joins TRBV10-2 to TRBJ1-2, with D uncertain. Germline CDR1 and CDR2: WSHSY and SAAADI. This CDR3 is 13 amino acids long. V was clipped by 10 bases and J by 0 bases, with 12 bases between them. In nucleotides, the CDR3 is TGCGCCACCACACAGCTCACTAACTATGGCTACACCTTC. Translation gives CATTQLTNYGYTF.

The gene calls are TRBV5-1 and TRBJ2-1; TRBD2 matches at 7 bases. Germline-derived CDR1 and CDR2 are SGHRS and YFSETQ. The CDR3 totals 15 residues. J gave up 7 bases and V 0 bases, and 7 bases lay outside the gene matches. CDR3 coding DNA: TGCGCCAGCAGCTTGGGCGGGAGTGGCTTGAATGAGCAGTTCTTC. It specifies CASSLGGSGLNEQFF.

This clone was detected once. The V and J genes are TRBV4-3 and TRBJ2-2; 9 bases line up with TRBD1. This CDR3 comprises 17 residues. The V gene end was trimmed by 1 base and the J gene end by 7 bases; junction bases not matched to a gene: 10. CDR1 is LGHNA and CDR2 is YSLEER in the germline V gene. The CDR3 DNA follows: TGCGCCAGCAGCCAAGTCCCGGGACAGGGTAACGGCGGGGAGCTGTTTTTT. Its translation: CASSQVPGQGNGGELFF.

V is TRBV7-3 and J is TRBJ2-3; 9 bases fit TRBD2. V lost 11 bases, J lost 0 bases, and 6 bases stayed unmatched. The CDR3 extends over 14 amino acids. Per germline, CDR1 SGHTA and CDR2 FQGTGA. CDR3 coding DNA: TGTGCCCTCCTAGCGGGGCTTAGCACAGATACGCAGTATTTT. It yields the protein CALLAGLSTDTQYF.

The rearrangement links TRBV5-5 to TRBJ2-3; no clear D gene. This CDR3 is built from 13 residues. V lost 6 bases, J lost 0 bases, and 8 bases lay in between. CDR1 SGHKS and CDR2 YYEKEE come from the germline V gene (reference sequence). The CDR3 reads CASIPRSTDTQYF. The CDR3 region has the DNA TGTGCCAGCATTCCCCGGAGCACAGATACGCAGTATTTT.

This clone is a singleton in its sample. This sequence joins TRBV19 and TRBJ2-2, with no clear D. V was shortened by 6 bases and J by 4 bases, with 6 bases between the two germline ends. CDR3 length: 12 amino acids. CDR1 is LNHDA and CDR2 is SQIVND in the germline V gene (reference sequence). The CDR3 DNA reads TGTGCCAGTAGCTCGTTCACCGGGGAGCTGTTTTTT. Translated: CASSSFTGELFF.

The rearrangement uses TRBV27 and TRBJ1-6; 9 positions agree with TRBD1. Looked up from germline, CDR1 is MNHEY and CDR2 is SMNVEV (reference sequence). V was pared by 6 bases and J by 7 bases, with 7 bases of the junction left unmatched. CDR3 size: 15 residues. The DNA for the CDR3 is TGTGCCAGCAGACCCGGGACAGGGCACAATTCACCCCTCCACTTT. Residues: CASRPGTGHNSPLHF.

This sequence joins TRBV25-1 and TRBJ2-7; 9 positions match TRBD2. This CDR3 has 13 amino acids. Germline V gene sequence: CDR1 MGHDK, CDR2 SYGVNS. J gave up 2 bases and V 4 bases, and 0 bases lay outside the gene matches. For the CDR3, the DNA is TGTGCCAGCAGTGGCGGGAGGGCCTACGAGCAGTACTTC. Translation gives CASSGGRAYEQYF.

J is TRBJ2-7 and V is TRBV7-9; 10 nucleotides match TRBD2. The CDR3 has 17 residues. V trimming: 6 bases; J trimming: 2 bases; junction bases outside the gene matches: 13. Germline CDR1 and CDR2: SEHNR and FQNEAQ (reference sequence). CDR3: CASRRSHSGGSTYEQYF. The CDR3 DNA follows: TGTGCCAGCAGACGTTCACATAGCGGGGGGTCTACCTACGAGCAGTACTTC.

The rearrangement links TRBV12-3 or TRBV12-4 to TRBJ2-1; D remains unclear. This CDR3 region has 10 residues. Between the trimmed V and J ends, which lost 3 bases and 13 bases, there was a span of 7 bases. The chain's CDR3 is CASSLSTQFF. The CDR3, as DNA: TGTGCCAGCAGTTTGTCTACTCAGTTCTTC.

CDR3 in amino acids: CASRERGTDSNQPQHF. The DNA for the CDR3 is TGTGCCAGCCGGGAAAGAGGGACAGATAGCAATCAGCCCCAGCATTTT. The chain has TRBV6-6 and TRBJ1-5; 7 bases match TRBD1. V was clipped by 8 bases and J by 0 bases; unmatched bases: 10. The CDR3 loop spans 16 amino acids. Germline loops: CDR1 MNHNY, CDR2 SVGAGI (reference sequence).

V and J are TRBV11-3 and TRBJ1-1; 8 bases line up with TRBD1. The junction had 5 bases not matched to a gene; V was cut back by 4 bases and J by 1 base. Per germline, CDR1 SGHNT and CDR2 YENEEA. The CDR3 is 15 residues long. The CDR3 DNA follows: TGTGCCAGCAGCTCGCCAGGGGGCTCGAACACTGAAGCTTTCTTT. Encoded protein: CASSSPGGSNTEAFF. The full variable domain, completed using reference TRBV11-3 and TRBJ1-1, is EAGVVQSPRYKIIEKKQPVAFWCNPISGHNTLYWYLQNLGQGPELLIRYENEEAVDDSQLPKDRFSAERLKGVDSTLKIQPAELGDSAVYLCASSSPGGSNTEAFFGQGTRLTVV.

The J gene is TRBJ2-1, the V gene TRBV5-1, with a possible D match to TRBD2 (5 bases). This CDR3 comprises 16 residues. CDR1 SGHRS and CDR2 YFSETQ come from the germline V gene. V dropped 1 base and J dropped 8 bases, with 19 bases sitting between them. The DNA of the CDR3 is TGCGCCAGCAGCTTGCGTCCGGGATTGATAGTTGATGAGCAGTTCTTC. This codes for CASSLRPGLIVDEQFF.

The rearrangement joins TRBV13 to TRBJ1-2; possible D gene TRBD1, 5 bases. Per the germline V gene, CDR1 is PRHDT and CDR2 is FYEKMQ (reference sequence). The CDR3 extends over 14 amino acids. V was clipped by 3 bases and J by 4 bases, with 12 bases between them. The CDR3 region is CASSLGRRGYGYTF. Written as DNA, the CDR3 is TGTGCCAGCAGCTTGGGCAGGAGGGGCTATGGCTACACCTTC.

V usage is TRBV19 and J usage is TRBJ1-3; no clear D gene. This CDR3 spans 15 amino acids. The ends were cut back, 5 bases at V and 0 bases at J, with 11 bases in the middle. CDR1 and CDR2 from the germline V gene are LNHDA and SQIVND (reference sequence). The CDR3 loop reads CASSVQAASGNTIYF. CDR3 coding DNA: TGTGCCAGTAGTGTGCAGGCCGCCTCTGGAAACACCATATATTTT.

This clone showed up just once. The chain combines TRBV7-2 with TRBJ2-7; weak D call: TRBD2 (5 bases). V lost 5 bases to trimming and J lost 2 bases, with 13 bases between them. CDR3 size: 14 residues. Germline CDR1 is SGHTA and CDR2 is FQGNSA. CDR3 in amino acids: CASSLYLAPYEQYF. As DNA, the CDR3 is TGTGCCAGCAGCCTCTACCTAGCCCCCTACGAGCAGTACTTC.

This sequence joins TRBV5-1 and TRBJ1-1; 10 bases are a match to TRBD1. J was trimmed by 3 bases and V by 5 bases; bases with no gene match: 4. Germline V gives CDR1 SGHRS, CDR2 YFSETQ. CDR3 length: 14 residues. CDR3 loop: CASSSGTGDTEAFF. The CDR3 nucleotides read TGCGCCAGCAGTTCCGGGACAGGGGACACTGAAGCTTTCTTT. Variable domain in full (rest from reference TRBV5-1 and TRBJ1-1): KAGVTQTPRYLIKTRGQQVTLSCSPISGHRSVSWYQQTPGQGLQFLFEYFSETQRNKGNFPGRFSGRQFSNSRSEMNVSTLELGDSALYLCASSSGTGDTEAFFGQGTRLTVV.

The rearrangement joins TRBV5-1 to TRBJ2-5; possibly TRBD2 for D (5 bases). Trimming left V 7 bases short and J 5 bases short, with 18 bases between. Per the germline V gene, CDR1 is SGHRS and CDR2 is YFSETQ. CDR3 length: 14 amino acids. The CDR3 bases are TGCGCCAGCGGCCCCGGGATGTTGGTGGAGACCCAGTACTTC. Its protein product is CASGPGMLVETQYF. Drawing the rest from reference TRBV5-1 and TRBJ2-5, the complete variable domain is KAGVTQTPRYLIKTRGQQVTLSCSPISGHRSVSWYQQTPGQGLQFLFEYFSETQRNKGNFPGRFSGRQFSNSRSEMNVSTLELGDSALYLCASGPGMLVETQYFGPGTRLLVL.